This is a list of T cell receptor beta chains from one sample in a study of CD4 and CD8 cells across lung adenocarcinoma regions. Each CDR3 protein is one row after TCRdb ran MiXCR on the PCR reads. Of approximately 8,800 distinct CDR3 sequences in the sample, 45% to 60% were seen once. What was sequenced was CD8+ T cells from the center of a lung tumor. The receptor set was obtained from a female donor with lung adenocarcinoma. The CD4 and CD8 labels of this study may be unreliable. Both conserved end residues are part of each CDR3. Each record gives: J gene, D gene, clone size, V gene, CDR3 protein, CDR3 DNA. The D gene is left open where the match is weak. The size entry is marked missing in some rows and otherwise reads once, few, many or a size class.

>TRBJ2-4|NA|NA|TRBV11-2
CASGLGLWAKNTQYF
TGTGCCAGCGGCTTGGGGCTGTGGGCCAAAAACACGCAGTACTTC
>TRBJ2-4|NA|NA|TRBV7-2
CASSFQADTQYF
TGTGCCAGCAGCTTTCAAGCAGATACCCAGTACTTT
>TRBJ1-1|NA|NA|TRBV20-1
CRGGLQGPTNTEAFF
TGCAGGGGGGGACTACAGGGCCCTACGAACACTGAAGCTTTCTTT
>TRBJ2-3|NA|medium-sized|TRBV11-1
CASSLWGPGADTQYF
TGTGCCAGCAGCTTATGGGGTCCAGGAGCAGATACGCAGTATTTT
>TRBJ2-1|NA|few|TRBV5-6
CASSLLGKQFF
TGTGCCAGCAGCTTGTTGGGTAAGCAGTTCTTC
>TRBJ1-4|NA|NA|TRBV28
CASIDTPFKNEKLFF
TGTGCCAGCATCGACACCCCATTTAAAAATGAAAAACTGTTTTTT
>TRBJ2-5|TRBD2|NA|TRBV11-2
CARGFGGGPQETQYF
TGTGCCAGGGGGTTCGGGGGGGGGCCCCAAGAGACGCAGTACTTT
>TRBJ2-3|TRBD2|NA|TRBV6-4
CASSALAGGTDTQYF
TGTGCCAGCAGTGCCTTAGCGGGAGGAACAGATACGCAGTATTTT
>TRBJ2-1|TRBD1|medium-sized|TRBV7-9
CASSRQGTGGHEQFF
TGTGCCAGCAGCCGCCAGGGGACAGGGGGCCATGAGCAGTTCTTC
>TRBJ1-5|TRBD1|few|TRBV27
CASMGMQGANQPQHF
TGTGCCAGCATGGGTATGCAGGGGGCGAATCAGCCCCAGCATTTT
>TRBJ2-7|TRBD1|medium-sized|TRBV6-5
CAATTGANEQYF
TGTGCCGCAACGACAGGGGCCAACGAGCAGTACTTC
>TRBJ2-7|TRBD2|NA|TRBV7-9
CASSPLVAGGPRSPYEQYF
TGTGCCAGCAGCCCCCTCGTAGCGGGAGGGCCCCGTTCCCCCTACGAGCAGTACTTC
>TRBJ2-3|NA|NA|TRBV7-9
CATGFTGGSTETQYF
TGTGCCACGGGCTTTACTGGCGGTTCCACAGAGACGCAGTATTTC
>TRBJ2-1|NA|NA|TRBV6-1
CASRSGPTESYNEQFF
TGTGCCAGCAGGTCAGGGCCGACTGAGAGCTACAATGAGCAGTTTTTC
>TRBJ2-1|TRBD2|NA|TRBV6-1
CASSGESGRPHNEQFF
TGTGCCAGCAGCGGCGAGAGCGGGAGGCCCCACAATGAGCAGTTCTTC
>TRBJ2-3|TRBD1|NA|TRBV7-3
CASSLMGQGSYAKNTQYF
TGTGCCAGCAGTCTTATGGGACAGGGGTCGTACGCCAAAAATACGCAGTATTTC
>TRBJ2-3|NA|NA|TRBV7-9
CASSLFQTVGDSQYF
TGTGCCAGCAGCTTATTCCAGACCGTGGGGGATTCGCAGTATTTT
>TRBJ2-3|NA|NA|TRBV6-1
CASSGLQTVSTEAQYF
TGTGCCAGCAGTGGCCTCCAGACTGTGAGCACAGAGGCGCAGTATTTT
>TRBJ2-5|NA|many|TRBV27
CASSLWGGPYNEQYF
TGTGCCAGCAGTTTATGGGGGGGCCCTTACAATGAGCAGTACTTC
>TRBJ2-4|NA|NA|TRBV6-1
CASRSQGSQYF
TGTGCCAGCAGGTCGCAGGGTAGTCAGTACTTC
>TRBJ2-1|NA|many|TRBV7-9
CASSLAGRGSYNEQFF
TGTGCCAGCAGCTTAGCAGGCAGGGGTTCGTACAATGAGCAGTTCTTC
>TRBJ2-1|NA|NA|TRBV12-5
CASGQAVETSAQFF
TGTGCGAGTGGCCAGGCGGTGGAGACAAGTGCGCAGTTCTTC
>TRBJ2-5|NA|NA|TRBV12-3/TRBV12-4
CASSFGRAQDTQYF
TGTGCCAGCAGTTTTGGCCGGGCCCAAGATACCCAGTACTTC
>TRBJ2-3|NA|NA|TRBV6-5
CASSYSGLRGTDTQYF
TGTGCCAGCAGTTACTCGGGGCTGCGTGGCACAGATACGCAGTATTTC
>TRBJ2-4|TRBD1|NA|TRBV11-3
CASSPRQGDTQYF
TGTGCCAGCAGCCCCCGACAGGGGGACACTCAGTACTTC
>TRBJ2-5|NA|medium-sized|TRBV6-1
CASSDGVGQQETQYF
TGTGCCAGCAGTGATGGGGTTGGACAGCAAGAGACCCAGTACTTC
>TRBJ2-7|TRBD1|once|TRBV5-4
CASSRQGAVDTQYF
TGTGCCAGCAGCCGGCAGGGGGCTGTGGACACGCAGTACTTC
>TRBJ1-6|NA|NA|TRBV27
CASTRIKENSPLHF
TGTGCCAGCACACGGATAAAGGAGAATTCACCCCTCCACTTT
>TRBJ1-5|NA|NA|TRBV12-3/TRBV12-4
CASRATGGGYNNQPHHF
TGTGCCAGCAGGGCAACCGGGGGTGGCTACAACAATCAGCCCCACCATTTT
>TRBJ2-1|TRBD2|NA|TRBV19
CASRRTSGGFEQFF
TGTGCCAGTAGGAGGACTAGCGGGGGGTTTGAGCAGTTCTTC
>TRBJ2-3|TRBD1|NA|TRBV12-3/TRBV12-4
CAGGPGGADTETQYF
TGTGCCGGGGGTCCAGGGGGCGCAGACACAGAGACGCAGTATTTC
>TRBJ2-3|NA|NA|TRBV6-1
CASRLQAGNTEKQYF
TGTGCCAGCAGACTCCAGGCTGGGAACACAGAGAAGCAGTATTTT
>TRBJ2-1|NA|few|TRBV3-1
CASSQGTLPSSYNEQFF
TGTGCCAGCAGCCAGGGGACTCTCCCGAGCTCCTACAATGAGCAGTTCTTC
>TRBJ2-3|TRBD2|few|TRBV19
CASSMAGVFGTDTQYF
TGTGCCAGTAGTATGGCGGGAGTTTTCGGCACAGATACGCAGTATTTT
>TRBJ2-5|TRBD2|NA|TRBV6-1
CASRPGLAPETQYF
TGTGCCAGCAGGCCTGGACTAGCGCCGGAGACCCAGTACTTC
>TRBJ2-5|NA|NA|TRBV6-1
CASIPDFLGAETQYF
TGTGCCAGCATCCCGGACTTTCTGGGGGCCGAGACCCAGTATTTC
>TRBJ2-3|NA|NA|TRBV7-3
CASSLSRQDTQYF
TGTGCCAGCAGCTTATCGCGACAAGATACGCAGTATTTT
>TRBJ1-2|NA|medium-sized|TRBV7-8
CASSLARQANYGYTF
TGTGCCAGCAGCTTAGCAAGACAGGCTAACTATGGCTACACCTTC
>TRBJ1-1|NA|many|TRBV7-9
CASSPDSLAEAFF
TGTGCCAGCAGCCCGGACAGCCTCGCTGAAGCTTTCTTT
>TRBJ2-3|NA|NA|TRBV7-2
CASSRLGTDTQYF
TGTGCCAGCAGCCGTTTGGGGACCGATACGCAGTATTTC
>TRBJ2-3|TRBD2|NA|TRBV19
CASSIRGPLLAGGDTQYF
TGTGCCAGTAGTATTCGGGGGCCACTACTAGCGGGGGGAGATACGCAGTATTTT
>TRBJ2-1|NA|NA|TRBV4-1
CASSHTSSAYEQFF
TGCGCCAGCAGCCATACTTCTAGCGCCTACGAGCAGTTCTTC
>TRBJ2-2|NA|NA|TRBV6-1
CASSEMLNDTLYF
TGTGCCAGCAGTGAGATGTTGAACGATACGCTGTATTTT
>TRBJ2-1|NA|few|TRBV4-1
CASSQLRLGDEQFF
TGCGCCAGCAGCCAACTACGACTAGGCGATGAGCAGTTCTTC
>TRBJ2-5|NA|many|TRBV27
CASSLGGRQETQYF
TGTGCCAGCAGTTTAGGCGGGCGCCAAGAGACCCAGTACTTC
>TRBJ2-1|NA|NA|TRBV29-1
CSVEYSGEGVRYEQFF
TGCAGCGTTGAGTATTCCGGGGAAGGGGTACGCTACGAGCAGTTCTTC
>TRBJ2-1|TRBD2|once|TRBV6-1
CASAGSGGGGADIQFF
TGTGCCAGCGCCGGCTCGGGGGGCGGGGGGGCTGACATCCAGTTCTTC
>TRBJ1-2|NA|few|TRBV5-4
CASWAGGGASYGYTF
TGTGCCAGCTGGGCCGGGGGGGGCGCGAGCTATGGCTACACCTTC
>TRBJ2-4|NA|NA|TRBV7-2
CAITWLCSTDIQYF
TGTGCCATCACCTGGCTGTGTAGCACAGACATTCAGTACTTT
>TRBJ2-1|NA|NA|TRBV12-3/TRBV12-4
CASSPRGRLYSREQFF
TGTGCCAGCAGTCCCCGGGGCCGCCTTTACTCCAGGGAGCAGTTTTTC
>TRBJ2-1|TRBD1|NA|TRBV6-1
CASRAGQGIYNEQFF
TGTGCCAGCAGGGCCGGACAGGGGATCTACAATGAGCAGTTCTTC
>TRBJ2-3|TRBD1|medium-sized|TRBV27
CASSLGTGGVDTQYF
TGTGCCAGCAGTTTAGGGACAGGGGGCGTGGATACGCAGTATTTT
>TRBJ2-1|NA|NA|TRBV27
CASGTGAPDTQYF
TGTGCCTCGGGGACGGGGGCCCCAGATACGCAGTACTTT
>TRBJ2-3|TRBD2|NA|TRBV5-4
CASSGGGFTDTQYF
TGTGCCAGCAGCGGGGGGGGATTCACAGATACGCAGTACTTT